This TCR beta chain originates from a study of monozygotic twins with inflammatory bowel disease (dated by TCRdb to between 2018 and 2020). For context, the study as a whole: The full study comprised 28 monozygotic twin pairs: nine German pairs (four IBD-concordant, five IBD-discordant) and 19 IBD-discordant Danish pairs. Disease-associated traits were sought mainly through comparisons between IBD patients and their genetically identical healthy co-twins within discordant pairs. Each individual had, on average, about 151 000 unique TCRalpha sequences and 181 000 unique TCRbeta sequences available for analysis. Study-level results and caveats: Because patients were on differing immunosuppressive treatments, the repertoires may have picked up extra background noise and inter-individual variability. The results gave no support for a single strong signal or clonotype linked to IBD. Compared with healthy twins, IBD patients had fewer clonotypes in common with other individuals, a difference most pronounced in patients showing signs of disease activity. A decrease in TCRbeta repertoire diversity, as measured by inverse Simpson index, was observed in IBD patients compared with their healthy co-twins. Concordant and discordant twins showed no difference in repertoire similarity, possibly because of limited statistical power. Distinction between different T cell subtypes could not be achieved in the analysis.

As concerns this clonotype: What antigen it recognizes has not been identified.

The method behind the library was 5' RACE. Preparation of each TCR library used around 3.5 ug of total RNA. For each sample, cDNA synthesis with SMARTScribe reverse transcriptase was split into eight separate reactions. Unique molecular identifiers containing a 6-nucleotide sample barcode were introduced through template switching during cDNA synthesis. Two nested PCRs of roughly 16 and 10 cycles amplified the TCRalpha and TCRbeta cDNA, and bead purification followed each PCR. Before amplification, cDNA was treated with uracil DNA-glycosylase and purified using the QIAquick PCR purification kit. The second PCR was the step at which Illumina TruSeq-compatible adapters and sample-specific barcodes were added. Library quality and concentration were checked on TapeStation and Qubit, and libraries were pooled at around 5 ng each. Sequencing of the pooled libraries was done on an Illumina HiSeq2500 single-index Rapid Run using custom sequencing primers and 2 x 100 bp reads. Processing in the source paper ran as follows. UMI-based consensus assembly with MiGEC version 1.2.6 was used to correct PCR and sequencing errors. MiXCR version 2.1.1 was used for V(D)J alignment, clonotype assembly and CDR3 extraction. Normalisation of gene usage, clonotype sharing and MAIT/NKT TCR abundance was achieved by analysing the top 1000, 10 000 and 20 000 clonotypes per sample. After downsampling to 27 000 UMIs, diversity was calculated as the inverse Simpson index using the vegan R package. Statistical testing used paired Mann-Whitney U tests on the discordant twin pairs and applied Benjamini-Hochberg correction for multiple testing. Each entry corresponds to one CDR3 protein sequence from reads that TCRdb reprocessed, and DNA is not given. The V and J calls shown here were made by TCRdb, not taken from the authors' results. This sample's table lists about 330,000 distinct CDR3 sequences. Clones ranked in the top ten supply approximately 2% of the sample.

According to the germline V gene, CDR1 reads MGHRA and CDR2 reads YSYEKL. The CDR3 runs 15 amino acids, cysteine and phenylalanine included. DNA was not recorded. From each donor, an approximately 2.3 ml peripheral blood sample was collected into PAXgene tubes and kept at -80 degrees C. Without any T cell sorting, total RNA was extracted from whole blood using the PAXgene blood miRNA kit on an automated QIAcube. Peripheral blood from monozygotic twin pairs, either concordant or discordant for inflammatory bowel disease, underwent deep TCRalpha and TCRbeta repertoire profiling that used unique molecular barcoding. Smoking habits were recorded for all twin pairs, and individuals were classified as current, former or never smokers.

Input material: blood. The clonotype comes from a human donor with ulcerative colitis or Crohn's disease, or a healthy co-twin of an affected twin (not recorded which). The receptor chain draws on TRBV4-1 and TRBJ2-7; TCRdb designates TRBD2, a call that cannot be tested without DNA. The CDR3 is CASSHPGTIKYEQYF.